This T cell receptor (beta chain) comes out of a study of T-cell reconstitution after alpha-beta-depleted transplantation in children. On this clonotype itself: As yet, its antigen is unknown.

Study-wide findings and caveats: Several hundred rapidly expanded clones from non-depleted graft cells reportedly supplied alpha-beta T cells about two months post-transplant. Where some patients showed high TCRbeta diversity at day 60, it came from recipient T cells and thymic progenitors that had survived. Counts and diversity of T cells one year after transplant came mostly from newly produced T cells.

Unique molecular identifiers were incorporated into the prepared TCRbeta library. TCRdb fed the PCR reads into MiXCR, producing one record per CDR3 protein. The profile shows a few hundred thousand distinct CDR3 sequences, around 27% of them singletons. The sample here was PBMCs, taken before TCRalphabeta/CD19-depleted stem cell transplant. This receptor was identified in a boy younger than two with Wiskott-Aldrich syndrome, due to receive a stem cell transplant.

The CDR3 is CASSPSGSHDEQFF. CDR3 DNA sequence: TGCGCCAGCAGCCCTAGCGGGAGTCACGATGAGCAGTTCTTC. The chain has TRBV5-1 and TRBJ2-1; 10 bases agree with TRBD2. Germline assignment: CDR1 SGHRS and CDR2 YFSETQ. This CDR3 is built from 14 residues. V was pared by 4 bases and J by 8 bases, with 6 bases of the junction left unmatched.